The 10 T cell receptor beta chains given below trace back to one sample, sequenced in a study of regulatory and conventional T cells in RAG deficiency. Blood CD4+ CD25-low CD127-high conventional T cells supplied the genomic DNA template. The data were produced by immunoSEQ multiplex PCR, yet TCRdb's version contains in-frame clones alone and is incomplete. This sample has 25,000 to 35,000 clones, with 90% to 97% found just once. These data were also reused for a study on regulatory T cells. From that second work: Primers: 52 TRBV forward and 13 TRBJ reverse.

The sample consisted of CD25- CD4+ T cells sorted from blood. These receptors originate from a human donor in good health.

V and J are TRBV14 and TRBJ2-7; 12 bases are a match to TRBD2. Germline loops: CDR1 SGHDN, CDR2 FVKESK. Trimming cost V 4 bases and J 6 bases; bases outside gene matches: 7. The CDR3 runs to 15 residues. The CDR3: CASSPQGLAGVEQYF. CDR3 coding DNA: TGTGCCAGCAGCCCCCAGGGACTAGCGGGTGTCGAGCAGTACTTC.

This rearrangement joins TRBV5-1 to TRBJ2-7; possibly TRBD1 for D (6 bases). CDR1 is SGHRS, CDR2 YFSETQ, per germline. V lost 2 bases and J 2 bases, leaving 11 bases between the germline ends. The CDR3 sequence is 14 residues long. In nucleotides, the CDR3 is TGCGCCAGCAGCTTAACAGGGATGGCCTACGAGCAGTACTTC. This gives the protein CASSLTGMAYEQYF.

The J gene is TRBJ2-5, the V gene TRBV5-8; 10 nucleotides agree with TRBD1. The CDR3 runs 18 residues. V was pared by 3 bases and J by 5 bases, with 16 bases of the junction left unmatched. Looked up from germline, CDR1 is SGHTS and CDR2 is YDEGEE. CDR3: CASSWGLFVGQGVETQYF. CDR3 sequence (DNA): TGTGCCAGCAGCTGGGGTCTATTTGTCGGACAGGGGGTGGAGACCCAGTACTTC. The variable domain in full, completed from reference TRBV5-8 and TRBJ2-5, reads EAGVTQSPTHLIKTRGQQATLRCSPISGHTSVYWYQQALGLGLQFLLWYDEGEERNRGNFPPRFSGRQFPNYSSELNVNALELEDSALYLCASSWGLFVGQGVETQYFGPGTRLLVL.

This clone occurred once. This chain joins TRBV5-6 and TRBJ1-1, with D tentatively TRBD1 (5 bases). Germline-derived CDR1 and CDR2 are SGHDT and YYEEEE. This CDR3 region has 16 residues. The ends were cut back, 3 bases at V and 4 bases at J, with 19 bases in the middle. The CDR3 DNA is TGTGCCAGCAGCTCGGTTAGGTGGGGGGTAAGCACTGAAGCTTTCTTT. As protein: CASSSVRWGVSTEAFF.

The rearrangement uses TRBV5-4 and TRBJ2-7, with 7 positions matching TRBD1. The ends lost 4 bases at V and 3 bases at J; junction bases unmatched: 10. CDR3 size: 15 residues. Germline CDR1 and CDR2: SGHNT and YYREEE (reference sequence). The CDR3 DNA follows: TGTGCCAGCAGCCCCCCCCCGGGACAGAGCTACGAGCAGTACTTC. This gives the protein CASSPPPGQSYEQYF.

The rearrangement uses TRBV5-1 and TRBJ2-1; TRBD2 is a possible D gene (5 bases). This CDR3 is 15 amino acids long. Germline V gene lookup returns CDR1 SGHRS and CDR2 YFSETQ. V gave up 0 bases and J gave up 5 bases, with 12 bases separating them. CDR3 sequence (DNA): TGCGCCAGCAGCTTGGGGGAGTCTTCCCACAATGAGCAGTTCTTC. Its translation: CASSLGESSHNEQFF.

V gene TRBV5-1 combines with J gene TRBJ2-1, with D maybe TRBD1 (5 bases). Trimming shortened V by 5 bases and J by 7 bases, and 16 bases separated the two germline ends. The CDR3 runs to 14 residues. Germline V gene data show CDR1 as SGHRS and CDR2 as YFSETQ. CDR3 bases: TGCGCCAGCAGTAAGATTCAGGGCAGAAATGAGCAGTTCTTC. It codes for CASSKIQGRNEQFF.

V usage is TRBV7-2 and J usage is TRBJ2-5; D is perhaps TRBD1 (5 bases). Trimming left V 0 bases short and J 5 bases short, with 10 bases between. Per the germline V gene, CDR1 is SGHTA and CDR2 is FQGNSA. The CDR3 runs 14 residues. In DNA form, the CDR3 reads TGTGCCAGCAGCTTAGCCAGGGAATCGGAGACCCAGTACTTC. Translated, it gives CASSLARESETQYF.

This CDR3 reads CASSRLAGGKETQYF. The CDR3 nucleotides are TGTGCCAGCAGCCGACTAGCGGGGGGGAAAGAGACCCAGTACTTC. The chain couples TRBV25-1 to TRBJ2-5; 14 bases map to TRBD2. CDR1 MGHDK and CDR2 SYGVNS come from the germline V gene. The CDR3 contains 15 residues. Trimming at V came to 6 bases and at J to 3 bases, leaving 3 bases not matched to a gene. The whole variable domain, remainder taken from reference TRBV25-1 and TRBJ2-5, is EADIYQTPRYLVIGTGKKITLECSQTMGHDKMYWYQQDPGMELHLIHYSYGVNSTEKGDLSSESTVSRIRTEHFPLTLESARPSHTSQYLCASSRLAGGKETQYFGPGTRLLVL.

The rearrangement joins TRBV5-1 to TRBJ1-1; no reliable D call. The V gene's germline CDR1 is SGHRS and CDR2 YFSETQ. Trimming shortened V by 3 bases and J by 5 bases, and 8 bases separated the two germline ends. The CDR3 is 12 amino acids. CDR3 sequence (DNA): TGCGCCAGCAGCTCGACAATGACTGAAGCTTTCTTT. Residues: CASSSTMTEAFF.